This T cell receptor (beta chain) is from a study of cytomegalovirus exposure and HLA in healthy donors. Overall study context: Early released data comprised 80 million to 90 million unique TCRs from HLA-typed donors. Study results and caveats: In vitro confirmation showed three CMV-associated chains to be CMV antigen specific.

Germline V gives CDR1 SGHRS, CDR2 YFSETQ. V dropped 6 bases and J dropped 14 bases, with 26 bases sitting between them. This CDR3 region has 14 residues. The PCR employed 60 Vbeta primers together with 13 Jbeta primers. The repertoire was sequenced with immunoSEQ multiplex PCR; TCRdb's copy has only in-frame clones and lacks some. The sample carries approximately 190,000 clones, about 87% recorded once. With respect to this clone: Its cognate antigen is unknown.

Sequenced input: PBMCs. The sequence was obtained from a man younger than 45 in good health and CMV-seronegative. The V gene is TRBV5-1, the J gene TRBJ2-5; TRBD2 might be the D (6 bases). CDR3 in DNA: TGCGCCAGCACGGGAGCAGGAGTCTCGTTAGTTCGCTACTTC. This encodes CASTGAGVSLVRYF.